This TCR beta chain emerged from a study of control samples from healthy donors and cancer patients. The V gene's germline CDR1 is MNHEY and CDR2 SMNVEV (reference sequence). This CDR3 comprises 14 residues. V trimming: 2 bases; J trimming: 3 bases; junction bases outside the gene matches: 1. TCRdb's copy holds only in-frame clones and misses some; the assay was immunoSEQ multiplex PCR. The table includes about 120,000 clones, more than 85% detected once. This chain uses TRBV27 with TRBJ2-3; TRBD2 aligns across 8 bases. The sample was blood. The TCR comes from a man in his late teens or twenties in good health. In nucleotides, the CDR3 is TGTGCCAGCAGTTTAGAGCGGGGGACAGATACGCAGTATTTT. Its translation is CASSLERGTDTQYF.